These 15 T cell receptor beta chains were sequenced from one sample in a study of T cell responses to AZD1222 COVID-19 vaccine (dated by TCRdb to about 2021). The library was built by means of the immunoSEQ multiplex PCR assay. As stored in TCRdb, this immuneACCESS dataset retains in-frame rearrangements with V and J assigned. A fraction of the clones does not appear; measured against another copy, unresolved V genes explain less than half of the discrepancy, and the remainder lacks a known reason. The sample table records approximately 160,000 clones; about nine tenths of these occur just once. The top ten constitute about 1.6% of the sample. Interpreted using the paper, the time point label stands for: baseline before first vaccination. Sequenced here: peripheral blood, sampled on day 0 of AZD1222 vaccination. These receptor sequences come from an adult in good health.

This chain uses TRBV11-1 with TRBJ2-5; perhaps TRBD2 as D (5 bases). The CDR3 loop spans 14 amino acids. The ends were cut back, 5 bases at V and 0 bases at J, with 10 bases in the middle. The V gene's germline CDR1 is SGHAT and CDR2 FQDESV (reference sequence). CDR3 nucleotides: TGTGCCAGCAGCCGGGGTTGGAACCAAGAGACCCAGTACTTC. It is translated as CASSRGWNQETQYF. Full variable domain (remainder filled in from reference TRBV11-1 and TRBJ2-5): EAEVAQSPRYKITEKSQAVAFWCDPISGHATLYWYRQILGQGPELLVQFQDESVVDDSQLPKDRFSAERLKGVDSTLKIQPAELGDSAMYLCASSRGWNQETQYFGPGTRLLVL.

The J gene is TRBJ2-5, the V gene TRBV7-9, with D tentatively TRBD1 or TRBD2 (6 bases each). The length of the CDR3 is 15 residues. The germline gives CDR1 SEHNR, CDR2 FQNEAQ (reference sequence). Trimming cost V 2 bases and J 4 bases, with 14 bases left between them. Here the CDR3 reads CASSLRQGRGETQYF. The CDR3 region has the DNA TGTGCCAGCAGCTTACGTCAGGGGCGGGGAGAGACCCAGTACTTC. The full variable domain, with the rest looked up from reference TRBV7-9 and TRBJ2-5, is DTGVSQNPRHKITKRGQNVTFRCDPISEHNRLYWYRQTLGQGPEFLTYFQNEAQLEKSRLLSDRFSAERPKGSFSTLEIQRTEQGDSAMYLCASSLRQGRGETQYFGPGTRLLVL.

J is TRBJ1-6 and V is TRBV27, with D hard to call. Trimming removed 4 bases at V and 3 bases at J, with 13 bases between. Looked up from germline, CDR1 is MNHEY and CDR2 is SMNVEV (reference sequence). The CDR3 loop spans 16 amino acids. CDR3 protein: CASSSVVPLYNSPLHF. The CDR3 DNA is TGTGCCAGCAGTTCCGTCGTTCCCCTCTATAATTCACCCCTCCACTTT.

In DNA, the CDR3 is TGTGCCAGTAGCCCATACAGAAACACTGAAGCTTTCTTT. The encoded protein is CASSPYRNTEAFF. This chain connects TRBV19 to TRBJ1-1; D ambiguous. The CDR3 extends over 13 amino acids. The germline V and J ends were trimmed by 6 bases and 2 bases, with 10 bases remaining between them. The germline CDR1 and CDR2 sequences are LNHDA and SQIVND (reference sequence).

This sequence joins TRBV5-1 and TRBJ1-1; D may be TRBD1 (5 bases). The germline CDR1 and CDR2 sequences are SGHRS and YFSETQ. Between the trimmed V and J ends, which lost 3 bases and 5 bases, there was a span of 11 bases. The CDR3 is 13 amino acids. Written as DNA, the CDR3 is TGCGCCAGCAGCTGGGGGGGAGATACTGAAGCTTTCTTT. Protein sequence: CASSWGGDTEAFF.

The genes are TRBV6-5 and TRBJ1-5; no clear D gene. In germline, CDR1 is MNHEY, CDR2 SVGAGI. CDR3 size: 15 residues. The V gene lost 6 bases and the J gene lost 2 bases, with 14 bases spanning the gap. In DNA, the CDR3 is TGTGCCAGCAGGCCAGAGCTTTGGGGCAATCAGCCCCAGCATTTT. It codes for CASRPELWGNQPQHF.

The rearrangement links TRBV30 to TRBJ1-2; no clear D gene. Germline V gene sequence: CDR1 GTSNPN, CDR2 SVGIG (reference sequence). V was clipped by 7 bases and J by 7 bases, with 16 bases between them. The CDR3 is made up of 12 amino acids. CDR3 region: CASDRSSGGYTF. As DNA, the CDR3 is TGTGCCTCCGATCGATCCTCGGGTGGCTACACCTTC.

This clone has just one count. The rearrangement uses TRBV6-5 and TRBJ1-6; 7 bases fit TRBD1. V shed 2 bases, J shed 7 bases, and the junction held 5 bases outside the gene matches. The germline V gene encodes CDR1 MNHEY and CDR2 SVGAGI. CDR3 size: 15 residues. CDR3 in DNA: TGTGCCAGCAGTTACGGGGGCAGGGGGAATTCACCCCTCCACTTT. Protein product: CASSYGGRGNSPLHF.

The chain combines TRBV19 with TRBJ2-1; D perhaps matches TRBD1 (6 bases). This CDR3 is 15 amino acids long. Germline CDR1 and CDR2: LNHDA and SQIVND (reference sequence). V shed 3 bases and J shed 3 bases, with 12 bases lying between them. CDR3 DNA: TGTGCCAGTAGTATCCCCCCCAGGGGCTACAATGAGCAGTTCTTC. Translating it yields CASSIPPRGYNEQFF. Full variable domain (remainder filled in from reference TRBV19 and TRBJ2-1): DGGITQSPKYLFRKEGQNVTLSCEQNLNHDAMYWYRQDPGQGLRLIYYSQIVNDFQKGDIAEGYSVSREKKESFPLTVTSAQKNPTAFYLCASSIPPRGYNEQFFGPGTRLTVL.

The V call is TRBV5-1, the J call TRBJ1-2; 7 bases are shared with TRBD1. V shed 0 bases and J 5 bases; nucleotides not matched to a gene: 13. Germline V lookup: CDR1 SGHRS, CDR2 YFSETQ. The CDR3 contains 17 residues. The chain's CDR3 is CASSLARVWTGEYGYTF. DNA for the CDR3: TGCGCCAGCAGCTTGGCCCGTGTATGGACAGGCGAATATGGCTACACCTTC.

The chain combines TRBV7-2 with TRBJ2-5; tentative D call: TRBD2 (5 bases). CDR1 and CDR2 (germline): SGHTA, FQGNSA. CDR3 length: 15 residues. The ends were cut back, 3 bases at V and 5 bases at J, with 16 bases in the middle. CDR3 nucleotides: TGTGCCAGCAGCTTCCCTCGGGTAGCGTTGGAGACCCAGTACTTC. Translating it yields CASSFPRVALETQYF.

This clone came up once. The chain links TRBV9 to TRBJ2-3; D gene unclear. Germline V gene data show CDR1 as SGDLS and CDR2 as YYNGEE. V was trimmed by 1 base and J by 4 bases, leaving 10 bases between them. This CDR3 contains 14 residues. CDR3 amino acids: CASSVSTASDTQYF. The CDR3 DNA reads TGTGCCAGCAGCGTATCGACTGCCTCAGATACGCAGTATTTT.

This chain connects TRBV5-1 to TRBJ1-5; possibly TRBD1 for D (5 bases). Trimming pared 10 bases from V and 0 bases from J, leaving 32 bases between. The germline gives CDR1 SGHRS, CDR2 YFSETQ. The CDR3 has 20 amino acids. The CDR3 sequence: CASLGRDPPHGANSNQPQHF. Written as DNA, the CDR3 is TGCGCCTCCTTGGGAAGGGACCCACCTCATGGGGCAAATAGCAATCAGCCCCAGCATTTT. The full variable domain, its missing parts supplied by reference TRBV5-1 and TRBJ1-5, is KAGVTQTPRYLIKTRGQQVTLSCSPISGHRSVSWYQQTPGQGLQFLFEYFSETQRNKGNFPGRFSGRQFSNSRSEMNVSTLELGDSALYLCASLGRDPPHGANSNQPQHFGDGTRLSIL.

The chain uses TRBV5-5 and TRBJ1-5; no clear D. CDR3 length equals 16 residues. Trimming pared 1 base from V and 0 bases from J, leaving 11 bases between. Germline V gene lookup returns CDR1 SGHKS and CDR2 YYEKEE (reference sequence). The CDR3 coding sequence is TGTGCCAGCAGCTTGTGGTATGGAGTTAGCAATCAGCCCCAGCATTTT. It codes for CASSLWYGVSNQPQHF.

V and J are TRBV11-3 and TRBJ1-1; D is unclear. The CDR3 is made up of 14 amino acids. CDR1 and CDR2 from the germline V gene are SGHNT and YENEEA. Deletions cut 2 bases from V and 0 bases from J, with 7 bases between. CDR3 loop: CASSLRGLNTEAFF. CDR3 DNA: TGTGCCAGCAGCTTACGGGGTCTGAACACTGAAGCTTTCTTT. The full variable domain, with the rest looked up from reference TRBV11-3 and TRBJ1-1, is EAGVVQSPRYKIIEKKQPVAFWCNPISGHNTLYWYLQNLGQGPELLIRYENEEAVDDSQLPKDRFSAERLKGVDSTLKIQPAELGDSAVYLCASSLRGLNTEAFFGQGTRLTVV.